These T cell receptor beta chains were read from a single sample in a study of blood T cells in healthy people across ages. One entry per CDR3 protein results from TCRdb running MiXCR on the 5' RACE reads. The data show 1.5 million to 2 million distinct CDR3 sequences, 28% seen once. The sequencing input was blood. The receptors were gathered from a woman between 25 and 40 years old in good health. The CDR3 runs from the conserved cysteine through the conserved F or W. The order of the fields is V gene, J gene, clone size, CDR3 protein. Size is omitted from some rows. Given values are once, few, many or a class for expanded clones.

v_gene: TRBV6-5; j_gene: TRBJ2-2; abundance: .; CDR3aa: CASSFRHGLAGIQNTGELFF
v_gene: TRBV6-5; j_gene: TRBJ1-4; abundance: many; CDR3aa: CASRPDRGEKLFF
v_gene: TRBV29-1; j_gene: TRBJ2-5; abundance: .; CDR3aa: CSASSSGSWEETQYF
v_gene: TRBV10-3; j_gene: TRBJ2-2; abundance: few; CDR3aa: CAISEGTSNTGELFF
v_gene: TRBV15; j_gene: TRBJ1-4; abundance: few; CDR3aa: CATSRDRGREKLFF
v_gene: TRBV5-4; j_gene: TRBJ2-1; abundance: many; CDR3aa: CASSSVGGGFNEQFF
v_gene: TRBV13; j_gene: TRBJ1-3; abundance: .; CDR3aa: CASSVNRDRSGNTIYF
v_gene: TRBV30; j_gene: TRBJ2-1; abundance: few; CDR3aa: CAWRGRRLSSYNEQFF
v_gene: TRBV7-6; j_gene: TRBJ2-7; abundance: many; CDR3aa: CASSLTPSSYEQYF
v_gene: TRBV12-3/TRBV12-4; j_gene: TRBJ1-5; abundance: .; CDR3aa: CASSLALGTALVGNQPQHF
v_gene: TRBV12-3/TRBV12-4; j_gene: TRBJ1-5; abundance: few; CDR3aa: CAGSLTGISQPQHF
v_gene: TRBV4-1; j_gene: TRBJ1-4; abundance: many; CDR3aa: CASSRQVNVEKLFF
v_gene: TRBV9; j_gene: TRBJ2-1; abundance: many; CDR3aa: CASSALSSYNEQFF
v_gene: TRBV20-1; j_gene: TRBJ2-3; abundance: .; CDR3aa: CSANPGGRTGTQYF
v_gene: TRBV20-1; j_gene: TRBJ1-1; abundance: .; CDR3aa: CSAGLQGSSEAFF
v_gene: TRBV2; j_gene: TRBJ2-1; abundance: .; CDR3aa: CASRGLASNEEFF
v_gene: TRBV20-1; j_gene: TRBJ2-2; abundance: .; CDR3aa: CSARGGGGAGELFF
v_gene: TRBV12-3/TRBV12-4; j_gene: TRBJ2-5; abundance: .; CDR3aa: CASRAVFLETQYF
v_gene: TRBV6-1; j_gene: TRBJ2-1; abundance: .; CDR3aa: CASLQGWDNEQFF
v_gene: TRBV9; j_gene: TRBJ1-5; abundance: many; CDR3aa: CASSARRDQPQHF
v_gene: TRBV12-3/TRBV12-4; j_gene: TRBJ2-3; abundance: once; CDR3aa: CASSLNSLVSTDTQYF
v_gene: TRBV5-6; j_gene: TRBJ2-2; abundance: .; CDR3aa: CASSLQGVPNTGELFF
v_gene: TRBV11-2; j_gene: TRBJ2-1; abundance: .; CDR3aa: CASSQGEQFF
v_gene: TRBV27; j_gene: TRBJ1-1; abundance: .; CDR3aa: CASSFRDGEAFF
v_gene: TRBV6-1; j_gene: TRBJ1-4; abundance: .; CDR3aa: CASSEGERQEKLFF
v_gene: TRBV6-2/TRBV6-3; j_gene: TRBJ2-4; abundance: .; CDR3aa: CASSYGSGTGSTLNIQYF
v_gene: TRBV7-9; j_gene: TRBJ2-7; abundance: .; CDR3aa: CASSTTGTSGRRYF
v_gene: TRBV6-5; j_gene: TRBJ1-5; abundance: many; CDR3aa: CASSSSVGNQPQHF
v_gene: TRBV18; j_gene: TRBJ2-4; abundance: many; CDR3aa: CASSPGLAVIAKNIQYF
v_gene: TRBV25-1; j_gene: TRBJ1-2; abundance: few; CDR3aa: CASRGRTTSYGYTF
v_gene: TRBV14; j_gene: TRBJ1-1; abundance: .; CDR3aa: CASSQGRLQMNTEAFF
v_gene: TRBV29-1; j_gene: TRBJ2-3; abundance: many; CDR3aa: CSASWGGRASTDTQYF
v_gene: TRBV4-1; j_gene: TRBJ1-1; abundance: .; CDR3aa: CASSQETGGAGTEAFF
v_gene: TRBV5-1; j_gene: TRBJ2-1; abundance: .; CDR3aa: CASSFGLAYNEQFF
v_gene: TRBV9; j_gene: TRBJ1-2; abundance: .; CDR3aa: CASSVDPRGYGYTF
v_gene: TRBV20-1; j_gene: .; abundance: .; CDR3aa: CSASGIPETEIYEQYF
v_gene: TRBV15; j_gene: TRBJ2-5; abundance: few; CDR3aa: CATSSDEAQETQYF
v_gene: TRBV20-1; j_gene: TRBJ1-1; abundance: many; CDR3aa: CSARVGTEAFF
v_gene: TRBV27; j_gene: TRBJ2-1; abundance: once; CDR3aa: CASSGGAVSNNEQFF
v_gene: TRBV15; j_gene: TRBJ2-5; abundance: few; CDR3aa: CATSIEGRETQYF
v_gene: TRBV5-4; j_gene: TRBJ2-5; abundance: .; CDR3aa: CASSLRLAGSQETQYF
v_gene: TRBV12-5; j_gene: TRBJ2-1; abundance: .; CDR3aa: CVSGPPFGGRDNEQFF
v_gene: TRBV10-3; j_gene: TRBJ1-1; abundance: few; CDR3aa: CAISERGNTEAFF
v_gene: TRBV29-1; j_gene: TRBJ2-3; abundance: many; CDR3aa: CSGLEGSTDTQYF
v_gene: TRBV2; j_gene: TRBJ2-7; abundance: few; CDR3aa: CASSDRRGEQYF
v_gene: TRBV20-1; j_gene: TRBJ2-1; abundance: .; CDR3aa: CSASGGLLDNEQFF
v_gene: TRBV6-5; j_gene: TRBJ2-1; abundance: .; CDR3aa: CASSYSWDSSEGYNEQFF